These T cell receptor beta chains were read from a single sample in a study of blood T cell repertoires in COVID-19. Only in-frame clones appear in the TCRdb table, and some are missing; sequencing was by immunoSEQ multiplex PCR. The sample comprises about 270,000 clones, 75% to 90% of which are singletons, and around 12% rests with the top ten. Material: peripheral blood. Receptor source: a woman in her seventies with COVID-19, enrolled during active disease. CDR3s include the opening cysteine and the closing phenylalanine or tryptophan. D genes are given only for firm matches. Rows give clone size only sometimes, using once, few, many, or a class for an expanded clone.

J gene,V gene,D gene,clone size,CDR3 protein,CDR3 DNA
TRBJ1-4,TRBV18,NA,NA,CASSPTGAREKLFF,TGTGCCAGCTCACCAACTGGGGCCCGCGAAAAACTGTTTTTT
TRBJ2-3,TRBV7-2,TRBD2,NA,CASSPRRGWGTDTQYF,TGTGCCAGCAGCCCACGGCGGGGGTGGGGCACAGATACGCAGTATTTT
TRBJ1-6,TRBV3-1/TRBV3-2,TRBD1,once,CASSLGSGQYNSPLHF,TGTGCCAGCAGCCTCGGATCGGGACAGTATAATTCACCCCTCCACTTT
TRBJ2-1,TRBV12-3/TRBV12-4,NA,NA,CASTRSSYNEQFF,TGTGCCAGCACCCGGAGCTCCTACAATGAGCAGTTCTTC
TRBJ2-7,TRBV7-9,TRBD1,NA,CASSLATGQGAKSYEQYF,TGTGCCAGCAGCTTAGCCACGGGACAGGGGGCTAAGAGCTACGAGCAGTACTTC
TRBJ1-2,TRBV7-2,NA,NA,CASSLNSRPGYTF,TGTGCCAGCAGCTTAAATAGTCGTCCGGGCTACACCTTC
TRBJ1-6,TRBV28,TRBD1,NA,CASSLPLTGVNSPLHF,TGTGCCAGCAGTTTACCCCTGACAGGGGTGAACTCACCCCTCCACTTT
TRBJ2-3,TRBV10-3,NA,NA,CATGDSGDTQYF,TGTGCCACGGGAGACAGCGGGGATACGCAGTATTTT
TRBJ1-5,TRBV4-1,NA,few,CASSQDHSGYQPQHF,TGCGCCAGCAGCCAAGATCACAGTGGCTATCAGCCCCAGCATTTT
TRBJ2-3,TRBV7-9,NA,NA,CASSLVADADTQYF,TGTGCCAGCAGCTTAGTAGCGGACGCAGATACGCAGTATTTT
TRBJ2-7,TRBV19,TRBD2,NA,CASSTGTGGYEQYF,TGTGCCAGTAGTACCGGGACGGGGGGTTACGAGCAGTACTTC
TRBJ2-2,TRBV2,NA,NA,CASSGDLAGELFF,TGTGCCAGCAGTGGAGACCTAGCCGGGGAGCTGTTTTTT
TRBJ1-1,TRBV6-1,TRBD1,once,CASSEEAGGFMNTEAFF,TGTGCCAGCAGTGAAGAGGCAGGGGGTTTCATGAACACTGAAGCTTTCTTT
TRBJ1-2,TRBV12-3/TRBV12-4,NA,once,CASSYGGHYGYTF,TGTGCCAGCAGTTACGGGGGGCACTATGGCTACACCTTC
TRBJ2-1,TRBV2,NA,NA,CASSERGHYNEQFF,TGTGCCAGCAGTGAGCGGGGGCACTACAATGAGCAGTTCTTC
TRBJ1-1,TRBV27,NA,NA,CASSRGNTEAFF,TGTGCCAGCAGTCGGGGAAACACTGAAGCTTTCTTT
TRBJ1-2,TRBV7-8,TRBD1,NA,CASSHRGIEDYIESANYGYTF,TGTGCCAGCAGCCACAGGGGTATTGAGGACTATATTGAGAGTGCTAACTATGGCTACACCTTC
TRBJ1-1,TRBV3-1/TRBV3-2,TRBD1,NA,CASSQRQGEWAFF,TGTGCCAGCAGCCAAAGACAGGGGGAATGGGCTTTCTTT
TRBJ1-2,TRBV18,TRBD1,NA,CASSPPSQGARGYTF,TGTGCCAGCTCACCACCGAGCCAGGGGGCGCGTGGCTACACCTTC
TRBJ1-6,TRBV5-1,NA,NA,CASSLAQYNSPLHF,TGCGCCAGCAGCTTGGCCCAGTATAATTCACCCCTCCACTTT
TRBJ2-1,TRBV4-3,TRBD1,NA,CASSQDRGYGNEQFF,TGCGCCAGCAGCCAGGACAGGGGTTATGGCAATGAGCAGTTCTTC
TRBJ2-7,TRBV7-2,TRBD2,NA,CASSLDSSGRAYEQYF,TGTGCCAGCAGCTTAGACTCTAGCGGGCGAGCCTACGAGCAGTACTTC
TRBJ1-2,TRBV6-5,NA,NA,CASMRSQRDGYTF,TGTGCCAGCATGCGGTCACAGCGGGATGGCTACACCTTC
TRBJ1-2,TRBV11-2,NA,NA,CASSLRSGNYGYTF,TGTGCCAGCAGCTTACGGTCAGGGAACTATGGCTACACCTTC
TRBJ1-6,TRBV19,NA,NA,CASSIEGIYNSPLHF,TGTGCCAGTAGTATTGAGGGAATCTATAATTCACCCCTCCACTTT
TRBJ2-7,TRBV7-2,TRBD1,few,CASSLDRGHYEQYF,TGTGCCAGCAGCTTAGACAGGGGGCACTACGAGCAGTACTTC
TRBJ1-2,TRBV12-3/TRBV12-4,NA,NA,CASTSTDYYGYTF,TGTGCCAGCACCTCGACAGATTACTATGGCTACACCTTC
TRBJ1-1,TRBV29-1,TRBD1,NA,CSVAGGTGDTEAFF,TGCAGCGTTGCCGGGGGGACAGGGGACACTGAAGCTTTCTTT
TRBJ1-2,TRBV6-6,NA,NA,CASSSGTSLSGYGYTF,TGTGCCAGCAGCTCCGGGACATCTCTTTCAGGCTATGGCTACACCTTC
TRBJ1-1,TRBV5-1,NA,once,CASSLEGGEAFF,TGCGCCAGCAGCTTGGAGGGAGGTGAAGCTTTCTTT
TRBJ2-1,TRBV12-5,NA,once,CASGLNEQFF,TGTGCTAGTGGGCTAAATGAGCAGTTCTTC
TRBJ1-2,TRBV2,NA,NA,CASSEAVTYGYTF,TGTGCCAGCAGTGAAGCCGTGACTTATGGCTACACCTTC
TRBJ1-1,TRBV27,TRBD1,NA,CASRGGRLTEAFF,TGTGCCAGCAGAGGGGGCCGACTCACTGAAGCTTTCTTT
TRBJ2-3,TRBV4-1,TRBD2,NA,CASSQDLAGRLTDTQYF,TGCGCCAGCAGCCAAGATTTAGCGGGGAGACTCACAGATACGCAGTATTTT
TRBJ1-2,TRBV27,NA,NA,CASSYSQANYGYTF,TGTGCCAGCAGTTACAGTCAAGCTAACTATGGCTACACCTTC
TRBJ1-1,TRBV4-1,TRBD1,NA,CASSLRQGNGGTEAFF,TGCGCCAGCAGCCTAAGACAGGGGAACGGGGGCACTGAAGCTTTCTTT
TRBJ1-2,TRBV5-6,NA,NA,CASSFYRVLYGYTF,TGTGCCAGCAGCTTCTACAGAGTTTTATATGGCTACACCTTC
TRBJ2-1,TRBV5-1,TRBD2,NA,CASSWTSGAYNEQFF,TGCGCCAGCAGCTGGACTAGCGGGGCCTACAATGAGCAGTTCTTC
TRBJ2-7,TRBV2,TRBD1,NA,CASSEGTGFEQYF,TGTGCCAGCAGTGAAGGGACAGGGTTCGAGCAGTACTTC
TRBJ2-3,TRBV25-1,TRBD1,NA,CASSWTGGNADTQYF,TGTGCCAGCAGTTGGACAGGGGGCAACGCAGATACGCAGTATTTT
TRBJ2-2,TRBV28,TRBD1,NA,CAALGGYTGELFF,TGTGCGGCCCTAGGGGGCTACACCGGGGAGCTGTTTTTT
TRBJ1-2,TRBV5-6,NA,NA,CASSAGAENYGYTF,TGTGCCAGCAGCGCGGGTGCAGAGAACTATGGCTACACCTTC
TRBJ2-5,TRBV24-1,NA,NA,CATSDFQGQQETQYF,TGTGCCACCAGTGATTTCCAGGGGCAACAAGAGACCCAGTACTTC
TRBJ2-7,TRBV10-3,NA,NA,CAIKAAGSHEQYF,TGTGCCATCAAGGCCGCGGGGAGCCACGAGCAGTACTTC
TRBJ1-2,TRBV14,TRBD1,NA,CASSSDRDYGYTF,TGTGCCAGCAGCTCAGACAGGGACTATGGCTACACCTTC
TRBJ2-5,TRBV10-3,TRBD2,NA,CATSRDLSGGAGETQYF,TGTGCCACCTCTAGGGACCTCAGCGGGGGGGCTGGAGAGACCCAGTACTTC
TRBJ1-2,TRBV2,TRBD1,NA,CASRIWGQNYGYTF,TGTGCCAGCAGGATTTGGGGACAGAACTATGGCTACACCTTC
TRBJ2-3,TRBV3-1/TRBV3-2,NA,few,CASSRSDGGGGDTQYF,TGTGCCAGCAGCCGCTCTGATGGGGGCGGGGGAGATACGCAGTATTTT
TRBJ2-3,TRBV30,TRBD2,NA,CAWNPGTSGGTDTQYF,TGTGCCTGGAATCCTGGGACTAGCGGGGGCACAGATACGCAGTATTTT
TRBJ2-5,TRBV5-1,TRBD1,NA,CASSSGDRFEETQYF,TGCGCCAGCAGCTCCGGGGACAGGTTCGAAGAGACCCAGTACTTC
TRBJ2-2,TRBV5-4,NA,NA,CASSSRRAGGGELFF,TGTGCCAGCAGCAGCCGACGGGCGGGCGGCGGGGAGCTGTTTTTT
TRBJ1-4,TRBV10-3,NA,NA,CAISVQGGNEKLFF,TGTGCCATCAGTGTACAGGGTGGTAATGAAAAACTGTTTTTT
TRBJ2-3,TRBV24-1,TRBD2,NA,CATSDSGLADARDTQYF,TGTGCCACCAGTGATTCGGGACTAGCGGATGCCCGCGATACGCAGTATTTT
TRBJ2-1,TRBV3-1/TRBV3-2,TRBD2,NA,CASSITGTSPFNEQFF,TGTGCCAGCAGCATAACCGGGACTAGCCCCTTCAATGAGCAGTTCTTC
TRBJ2-7,TRBV7-3,TRBD2,NA,CASSLNSGGLYEQYF,TGTGCCAGCAGCTTGAACAGCGGGGGCCTCTACGAGCAGTACTTC
TRBJ2-3,TRBV28,NA,NA,CASSFWGFDSTDTQYF,TGTGCCAGCAGTTTTTGGGGCTTTGACAGCACAGATACGCAGTATTTT
TRBJ1-1,TRBV29-1,TRBD1,NA,CSGNRGASTEAFF,TGCAGCGGCAACAGGGGGGCGTCTACTGAAGCTTTCTTT